The rows below give T cell receptor beta chains drawn from one sample of a study of cytomegalovirus exposure and HLA in healthy donors. Using immunoSEQ multiplex PCR, the repertoire was profiled, and TCRdb retains in-frame clones only, with some absent. The sample contains under 85,000 clones, roughly 94% of which appear only once. Sequenced: PBMCs. The receptors were gathered from a woman aged 18-30 years in good health and CMV-seronegative. The CDR3 runs from the conserved cysteine through the conserved F or W. A D gene is named only where the DNA matches it firmly. Size values are once, few and many counts, or a class for expanded clones, and some rows have none.

clone_size	d_call	v_call	j_call	cdr3_length	cdr3_nt	cdr3_aa
-	TRBD1	TRBV6-5	TRBJ2-3	14	TGTGCCAGCAGGGGGACAGGGGGCACAGATACGCAGTATTTT	CASRGTGGTDTQYF
-	-	TRBV6-5	TRBJ2-3	14	TGTGCCAGCAGTCTCCTCGGTGATGTGGATACGCAGTATTTT	CASSLLGDVDTQYF
-	TRBD2	TRBV7-8	TRBJ2-3	18	TGTGCCAGCAGCTTAACTCACGGGGCTAGCGGAGCCACAGATACGCAGTATTTT	CASSLTHGASGATDTQYF
-	TRBD2	TRBV5-1	TRBJ2-5	15	TGCGCCAGCAGCTTTCGAGCGGGGGGGTTAGAGACCCAGTACTTC	CASSFRAGGLETQYF
once	-	TRBV6-5	TRBJ1-2	13	TGTGCCAGCAGTTCACTACCAAGTAGGGGCTACACCTTC	CASSSLPSRGYTF
-	TRBD1	TRBV11-2	TRBJ1-1	14	TGTGCCAGCAGCTTAAGCAGGGGGCCCACTGAAGCTTTCTTT	CASSLSRGPTEAFF
few	-	TRBV5-4	TRBJ2-3	16	TGTGCCAGCAGCCCGGCGGTGTCGAGGGAGACAGATACGCAGTATTTT	CASSPAVSRETDTQYF
-	-	TRBV7-9	TRBJ2-3	12	TGTGCCAGCAGCACTAGCACAGATACGCAGTATTTT	CASSTSTDTQYF
-	TRBD2	TRBV9	TRBJ2-7	16	TGTGCCAGCAGCCGGCTAGCGGGGACTTCGGTTCACGAGCAGTACTTC	CASSRLAGTSVHEQYF
-	TRBD2	TRBV5-5	TRBJ2-2	14	TGTGCCAGCAGCGTCCGGGGGGATTTGGAGAGGCTGTTTTTT	CASSVRGDLERLFF